These 18 T cell receptor beta chains share one sample of origin, sequenced in a study of cytomegalovirus exposure and HLA in healthy donors. The PCR ran on 60 Vbeta and 13 Jbeta primers. Clones were read by immunoSEQ multiplex PCR, and TCRdb kept only the in-frame ones, dropping some. The sample holds about 200,000 clones; roughly four fifths are singletons and the top ten take about 3%. Sequencing input: PBMCs. All receptors derive from a woman in her thirties or forties in good health and CMV-seronegative.

The CDR3 DNA follows: TGTGCCAGCAGATACCATAGCGGGGCCGTCGAGACCGAGCAGTACTTC. Protein: CASRYHSGAVETEQYF. The V call is TRBV11-2, the J call TRBJ2-7; TRBD2 agrees at 8 bases. Germline values: CDR1 SGHAT, CDR2 FQNNGV. CDR3 length: 16 residues. Trimming took 6 bases from V and 6 from J; bases not matched to a gene: 16.

The J gene is TRBJ2-7, the V gene TRBV28, with 10 bases matching TRBD1. After removal of 7 bases from V and 7 bases from J, the junction contained 13 bases not matched to a gene. CDR1 is MDHEN, CDR2 SYDVKM, per germline. The CDR3 sequence is 15 residues long. The CDR3 loop reads CASTLGGTGVAEQYF. For the CDR3, the DNA is TGTGCCAGCACCCTTGGCGGGACAGGGGTGGCGGAGCAGTACTTC.

The chain is built from TRBV5-1 and TRBJ2-7, with D possibly TRBD2 on 7 matching bases. The V gene lost 4 bases and the J gene lost 0 bases, with 17 bases spanning the gap. The CDR3 loop spans 16 amino acids. CDR1 SGHRS and CDR2 YFSETQ come from the germline V gene. CDR3 coding DNA: TGCGCCAGCAGCGGGAGGGCAGGGGCCGGCTCCTACGAGCAGTACTTC. The encoded protein is CASSGRAGAGSYEQYF.

This clone was recorded a few times. The chain uses TRBV28 and TRBJ2-7, with 8 bases matching TRBD2. The CDR3 runs 14 residues. Germline assignment: CDR1 MDHEN and CDR2 SYDVKM. Unmatched junction bases numbered 5, after V lost 2 bases and J lost 5 bases. The CDR3 sequence is CASSLPGGPHEQYF. The CDR3 nucleotides are TGTGCCAGCAGTTTACCGGGAGGGCCCCACGAGCAGTACTTC.

The chain is built from TRBV29-1 and TRBJ1-1; 9 bases are shared with TRBD1. This CDR3 has 13 residues. J lost 6 bases, V lost 0 bases, and 2 bases had no gene match. Germline CDR1 reads SQVTM; CDR2 reads ANQGSEA. CDR3 residues: CSVEDRQGAEAFF. The CDR3 coding sequence is TGCAGCGTTGAAGATCGACAGGGGGCTGAAGCTTTCTTT.

CDR3 coding DNA: TGTGCCTGGAGTCTGGGGGCAGGCGGCTACACCTTC. It is translated as CAWSLGAGGYTF. The rearrangement links TRBV30 to TRBJ1-2; possibly TRBD1 for D (6 bases). This CDR3 spans 12 amino acids. Germline V CDR1 and CDR2: GTSNPN, SVGIG (reference sequence). V shed 2 bases and J shed 8 bases, with 12 bases lying between them.

V is TRBV6-6 and J is TRBJ2-7; 7 nucleotides agree with TRBD2. The CDR3 sequence is 14 residues long. With V trimmed by 6 bases and J by 5 bases, 10 bases remained unmatched. Germline CDR1 is MNHNY and CDR2 is SVGAGI (reference sequence). DNA of the CDR3: TGTGCCAGCAGCCGAACTAGCGATACCCACGAGCAGTACTTC. This translates into CASSRTSDTHEQYF.

The chain is built from TRBV2 and TRBJ2-3; a possible D gene is TRBD1 (6 bases). CDR3 length equals 15 residues. The V gene's germline CDR1 is SNHLY and CDR2 FYNNEI. V was clipped by 5 bases and J by 4 bases, with 16 bases between them. This CDR3 reads CASSLGGPTSDTQYF. CDR3 nucleotides: TGTGCCAGCAGTTTAGGGGGACCGACCTCAGATACGCAGTATTTT.

There are a few counts of this clone. The rearrangement links TRBV28 to TRBJ1-4; D gene uncertain. This CDR3 comprises 16 residues. V was shortened by 4 bases and J by 0 bases, with 12 bases between the two germline ends. CDR1 is MDHEN, CDR2 SYDVKM, per germline. Here the CDR3 DNA reads TGTGCCAGCAGTTCTAACAGCCACTCAACTAATGAAAAACTGTTTTTT. This codes for CASSSNSHSTNEKLFF.

The rearrangement uses TRBV4-2 and TRBJ2-7, with 9 bases identical to TRBD2. V was pared by 1 base and J by 0 bases, with 4 bases of the junction left unmatched. The CDR3 runs 16 residues. CDR1 and CDR2 (germline): LGHNA, YNFKEQ. The DNA of the CDR3 is TGTGCCAGCAGCCAAGGACTAGCGGCGGGCTCCTACGAGCAGTACTTC. This translates into CASSQGLAAGSYEQYF.

A few counts support this clone. The V and J genes are TRBV6-5 and TRBJ2-3; D unclear. V lost 1 base to trimming and J lost 6 bases, with 5 bases between them. The CDR3 consists of 12 residues. CDR1 and CDR2 (germline): MNHEY, SVGAGI. CDR3 coding DNA: TGTGCCAGCAGTTACTTCGAGGATACGCAGTATTTT. Its protein product is CASSYFEDTQYF.

The rearrangement links TRBV5-1 to TRBJ2-7; the D gene is possibly TRBD2 (5 bases). The CDR3 runs 13 residues. With 2 bases removed from V and 3 bases from J, the gap between germline ends came to 9 bases. Germline CDR1 is SGHRS and CDR2 is YFSETQ. The chain's CDR3 is CASSLEGHYEQYF. The CDR3 DNA is TGCGCCAGCAGCTTAGAGGGCCACTACGAGCAGTACTTC.

The chain carries TRBV7-8 and TRBJ2-5; 7 bases match TRBD1. The assigned J gene may be wrong: the sequence end matches TRBJ2-7 better. CDR3 length: 15 amino acids. Germline V gene data show CDR1 as SGHVS and CDR2 as FQNEAQ. In DNA form, the CDR3 reads TGTGCCAGCAGCCTATTAGGGGGACAGACCTACGAGCAGTACTTC. As protein: CASSLLGGQTYEQYF.

Written as DNA, the CDR3 is TGTGCCAGCAGCTTAGTAATTGTGACTATAGCGGGGGGCCGGGATGAGCAGTTCTTC. It translates to CASSLVIVTIAGGRDEQFF. The chain uses TRBV7-9 and TRBJ2-1; 10 nucleotides agree with TRBD2. The CDR3 is 19 residues long. The germline V gene has CDR1 SEHNR and CDR2 FQNEAQ (reference sequence). V dropped 1 base and J dropped 8; count of bases not matched to a gene: 17.

This clone was recorded a few times. This chain connects TRBV11-2 to TRBJ1-5; D is possibly TRBD1 (6 bases). V dropped 6 bases and J dropped 2 bases, with 17 bases sitting between them. This CDR3 is built from 16 residues. Per germline, CDR1 SGHAT and CDR2 FQNNGV. For the CDR3, the DNA is TGTGCCAGCAGTCTAACAGGGTATGGGGGCAATCAGCCCCAGCATTTT. This encodes CASSLTGYGGNQPQHF.

The rearrangement uses TRBV28 and TRBJ2-7, with D perhaps TRBD1 (5 bases). The CDR3 consists of 13 residues. Trimming shortened V by 7 bases and J by 5 bases, and 15 bases separated the two germline ends. The germline gives CDR1 MDHEN, CDR2 SYDVKM. The CDR3 nucleotides are TGTGCCAGCAATCGTCCAGGGAAAAACGAGCAGTACTTC. It translates to CASNRPGKNEQYF.

J is TRBJ2-1 and V is TRBV2; a weak D match, TRBD1 (5 bases). Per germline, CDR1 SNHLY and CDR2 FYNNEI. This CDR3 has 12 amino acids. The V gene lost 3 bases and the J gene lost 7 bases, with 7 bases spanning the gap. CDR3 nucleotide sequence: TGTGCCAGCAGTGATCAGGGTAATGAGCAGTTCTTC. Protein product: CASSDQGNEQFF.

The chain carries TRBV19 and TRBJ1-4, with D possibly matching TRBD1 (6 bases). The CDR3 is 14 amino acids. CDR1 and CDR2 (germline): LNHDA, SQIVND (reference sequence). V lost 7 bases and J 7 bases, leaving 16 bases between the germline ends. Here the CDR3 reads CASTNRVGGEKLFF. The CDR3 DNA reads TGTGCCAGTACTAACAGGGTCGGAGGTGAAAAACTGTTTTTT.